The clone carrying this T cell receptor beta chain has just a few counts. This sample was included in a study of blood T cells in healthy people across ages. Combining a sample-barcoded 5' primer with a J-beta primer mix, a second PCR ran for about 7 to 11 cycles. TCRdb recomputed calls from the 5' RACE reads with MiXCR, one row per CDR3 protein. The top ten clones hold roughly 3.5% of a sample with about 720,000 distinct CDR3 sequences, around a quarter of them seen once. Trimming shortened V by 4 bases and J by 2 bases, and 6 bases separated the two germline ends. Germline CDR1 reads KGHSH; CDR2 reads LQKENI. CDR3 size: 13 residues. This sample was also put to use in a study of T cells of mothers and their children.

The chain recombines TRBV18 with TRBJ1-5; no reliable D call. The sequenced sample consisted of blood. This TCR derives from a boy aged 5 to 17 in good health. For the CDR3, the DNA is TGTGCCAGCTCACACTTCCGCAATCAGCCCCAGCATTTT. This sequence encodes CASSHFRNQPQHF. The complete variable domain, with remaining parts taken from reference TRBV18 and TRBJ1-5, reads NAGVMQNPRHLVRRRGQEARLRCSPMKGHSHVYWYRQLPEEGLKFMVYLQKENIIDESGMPKERFSAEFPKEGPSILRIQQVVRGDSAAYFCASSHFRNQPQHFGDGTRLSIL.